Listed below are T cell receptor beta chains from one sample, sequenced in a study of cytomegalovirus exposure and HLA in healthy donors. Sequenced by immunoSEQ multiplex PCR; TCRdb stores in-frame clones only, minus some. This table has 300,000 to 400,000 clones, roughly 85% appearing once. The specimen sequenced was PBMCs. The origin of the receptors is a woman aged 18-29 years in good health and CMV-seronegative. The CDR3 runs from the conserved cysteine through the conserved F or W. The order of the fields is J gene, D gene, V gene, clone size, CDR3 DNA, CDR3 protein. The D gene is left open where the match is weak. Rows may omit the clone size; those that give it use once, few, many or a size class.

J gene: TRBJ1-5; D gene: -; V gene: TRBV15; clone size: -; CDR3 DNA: TGTGCCCACCAGAGACGTAAGCGGACGATTAGCAATCAGCCCCAGCATTTT; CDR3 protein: CAHQRRKRTISNQPQHF
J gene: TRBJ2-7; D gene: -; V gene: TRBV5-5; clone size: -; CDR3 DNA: TGTGCCAGCAGCTTGGTCCCGGGGTTGACTATCTACGAGCAGTACTTC; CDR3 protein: CASSLVPGLTIYEQYF
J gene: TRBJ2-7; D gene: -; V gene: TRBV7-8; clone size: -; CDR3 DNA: TGTGCCAGCGGCCTAAAGGACAATCCCTACGAGCAGTACTTC; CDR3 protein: CASGLKDNPYEQYF
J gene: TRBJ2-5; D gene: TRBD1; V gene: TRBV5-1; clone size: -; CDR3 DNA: TGCGCCAGCAGCTTGGGGGACAGGGTGATGTTGGACTTC; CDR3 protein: CASSLGDRVMLDF
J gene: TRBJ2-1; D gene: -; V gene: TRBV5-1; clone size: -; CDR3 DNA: TGCGCCAGCAGCCCAAGGGGTGGGAATGAGCAGTTCTTC; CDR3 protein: CASSPRGGNEQFF
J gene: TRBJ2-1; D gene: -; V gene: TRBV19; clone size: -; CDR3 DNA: TGTGCCAGTAGTATCCGTAGCCCGGAGAATGAGCAGTTCTTC; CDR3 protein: CASSIRSPENEQFF
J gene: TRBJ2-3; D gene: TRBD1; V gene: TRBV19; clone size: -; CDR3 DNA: TGTGCCAGTAGTATAGCCAGGGGGATAGATACGCAGTATTTT; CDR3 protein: CASSIARGIDTQYF
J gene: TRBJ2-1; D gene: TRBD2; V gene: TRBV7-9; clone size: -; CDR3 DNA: TGTGCCAGCAGCTTGCCCGCACGGACTAGTACCCATGAGCAGTTCTTC; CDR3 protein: CASSLPARTSTHEQFF
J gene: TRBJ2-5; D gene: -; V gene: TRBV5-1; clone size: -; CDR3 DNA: TGCGCCAGCGCCACGGAGGGGCGGAAAGAGACCCAGTACTTC; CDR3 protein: CASATEGRKETQYF
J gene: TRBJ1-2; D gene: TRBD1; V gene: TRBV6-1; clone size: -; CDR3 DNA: TGTGCCAGCAGTGAAGTGGGACAGGTCCGCTATGGCTACACCTTC; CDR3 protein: CASSEVGQVRYGYTF
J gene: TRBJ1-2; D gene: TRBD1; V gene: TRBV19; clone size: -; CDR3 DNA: TGTGCCAGTAGCAATAGGGGACAGGGTTCATTCTACGCTAATGGCTACACCTTC; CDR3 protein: CASSNRGQGSFYANGYTF
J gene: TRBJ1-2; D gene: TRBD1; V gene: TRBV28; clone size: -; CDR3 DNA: TGTGCCAGCAGTCCCGCTGGGACAGGGCACTATGGCTACACCTTC; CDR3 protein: CASSPAGTGHYGYTF
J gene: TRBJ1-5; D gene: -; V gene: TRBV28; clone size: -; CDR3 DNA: TGTGCCAGCAGGCAGGGTATTTCCCAGCCCCAGCATTTT; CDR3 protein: CASRQGISQPQHF
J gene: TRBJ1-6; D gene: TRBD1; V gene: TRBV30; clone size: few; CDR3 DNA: TGTGCCTGGAGTGATATCCGGTCGGGGACAGGGCCCCTCCACTTT; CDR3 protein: CAWSDIRSGTGPLHF
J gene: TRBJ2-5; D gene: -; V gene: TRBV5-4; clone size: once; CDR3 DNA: TGTGCCACTCCCAGGGGCAACGTTCGGGAGACCCAGTACTTC; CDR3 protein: CATPRGNVRETQYF
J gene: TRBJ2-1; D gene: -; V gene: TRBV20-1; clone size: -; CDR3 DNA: TGCAGTGCTAGAGGTCTAGCAGAGCAGTTCTTC; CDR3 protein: CSARGLAEQFF
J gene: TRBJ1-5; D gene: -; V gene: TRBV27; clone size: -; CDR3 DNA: TGTGCCAGCAGTTTATTCGGGGGGCGCGGGTGGAGCAATCAGCCCCAGCATTTT; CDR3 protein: CASSLFGGRGWSNQPQHF
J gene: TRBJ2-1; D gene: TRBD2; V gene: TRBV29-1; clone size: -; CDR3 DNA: TGCAGCTTTGGGGAGCTAGCGGGTTCTGTGGGGGGTGAGCAGTTCTTC; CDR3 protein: CSFGELAGSVGGEQFF
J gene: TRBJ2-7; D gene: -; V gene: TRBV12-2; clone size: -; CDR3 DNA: TGTGCAAGTCGCTCCCCCTCAAGGGGTGGACAGAGCTACGAGCAGTACTTC; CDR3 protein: CASRSPSRGGQSYEQYF
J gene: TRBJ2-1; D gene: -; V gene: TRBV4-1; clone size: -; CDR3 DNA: TGCGCCAGCAGCTATGGGCCGGGGACAAGAGGTGCTGGCCTCTACAATGAGCAGTTCTTC; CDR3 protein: CASSYGPGTRGAGLYNEQFF
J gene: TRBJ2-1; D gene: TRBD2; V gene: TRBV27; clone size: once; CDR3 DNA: TGTGCCAGCAGTTTATCTCGTCTCGGAGGGCGGGGGGGTGAGCAGTTCTTC; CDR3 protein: CASSLSRLGGRGGEQFF
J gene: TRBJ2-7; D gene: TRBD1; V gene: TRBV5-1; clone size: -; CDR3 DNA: TGCGCCAGCAGCTCCACGACAGGGCGAAGGGGCATCTACGAGCAGTACTTC; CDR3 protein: CASSSTTGRRGIYEQYF
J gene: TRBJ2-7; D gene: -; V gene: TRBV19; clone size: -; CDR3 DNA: TGTGCCAGTAGTTCCCCCCGCCGGGACGAGCAGTACTTC; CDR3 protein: CASSSPRRDEQYF
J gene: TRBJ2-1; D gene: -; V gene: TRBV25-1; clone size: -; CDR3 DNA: TGTGCCAGCAGTCGGGCGGGGTCAGGGTTCTTC; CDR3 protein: CASSRAGSGFF
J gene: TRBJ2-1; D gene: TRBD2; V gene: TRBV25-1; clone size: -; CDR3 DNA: TGTGCCACCCGGGGGTTAGCGGGAGGACAAAACTACAATGAGCAGTTCTTC; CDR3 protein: CATRGLAGGQNYNEQFF
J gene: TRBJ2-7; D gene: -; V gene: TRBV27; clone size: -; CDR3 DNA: TGTGCCAGCAGTTTATCGAGGGAGGTCAGGTACGAGCAGTACTTC; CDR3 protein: CASSLSREVRYEQYF
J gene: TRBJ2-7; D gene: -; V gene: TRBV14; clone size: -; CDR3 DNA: TGTGCCAGCAGCCATGACATATTCCCCTACGAGCAGTACTTC; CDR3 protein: CASSHDIFPYEQYF
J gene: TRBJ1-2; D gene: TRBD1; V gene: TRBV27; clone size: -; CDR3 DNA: TGTGCCAGCAGTCCTCAGGGGGCTTTGAATTACTATGGCTACACCTTC; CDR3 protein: CASSPQGALNYYGYTF
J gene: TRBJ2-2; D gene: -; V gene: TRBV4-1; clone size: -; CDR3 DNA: TGCGCCAGCAGCCCCCTGGGGGCGCGGTTGACCGGGGAGCTGTTTTTT; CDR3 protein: CASSPLGARLTGELFF
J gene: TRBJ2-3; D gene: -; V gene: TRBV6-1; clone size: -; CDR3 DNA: TGTGCCAGCAAATGGGCATCCGGAGATACGCAGTATTTT; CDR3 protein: CASKWASGDTQYF
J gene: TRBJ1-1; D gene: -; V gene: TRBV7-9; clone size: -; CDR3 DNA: TGTGCCAGCAGTTCTACAGGGAACACTGAAGCTTTCTTT; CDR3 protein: CASSSTGNTEAFF
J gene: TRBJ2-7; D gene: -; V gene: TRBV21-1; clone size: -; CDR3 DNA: TGTGCCAGCAGCAAGGAGGGGCCCGAGTACGAGCAGTACTTC; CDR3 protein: CASSKEGPEYEQYF
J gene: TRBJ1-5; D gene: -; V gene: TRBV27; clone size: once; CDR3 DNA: TGTGCCAGCAGTTTATACCCACTCAATCAGCCCCAGCATTTT; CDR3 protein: CASSLYPLNQPQHF
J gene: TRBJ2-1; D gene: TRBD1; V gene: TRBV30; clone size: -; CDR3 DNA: TGTGCCTGGAGCGCGGATCGACAGGGCGACAATGAGCAGTTCTTC; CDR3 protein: CAWSADRQGDNEQFF
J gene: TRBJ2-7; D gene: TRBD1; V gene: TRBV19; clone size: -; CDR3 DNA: TGTGCCAGTAGTAACCGGGACAGGGGGCTCTACGAGCAGTACTTC; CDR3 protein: CASSNRDRGLYEQYF
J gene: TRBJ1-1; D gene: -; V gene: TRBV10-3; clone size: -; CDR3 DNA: TGTGCCATCCGAGGTGGGGGGGATGAAGCTTTCTTT; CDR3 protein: CAIRGGGDEAFF
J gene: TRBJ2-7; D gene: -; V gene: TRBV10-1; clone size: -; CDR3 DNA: TGCGCCAGCAGTGAAGGCCAGGCCTACGAGCAGTACTTC; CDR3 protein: CASSEGQAYEQYF
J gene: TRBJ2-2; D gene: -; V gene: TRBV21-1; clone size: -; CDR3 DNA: TGTGCCAGCAGCTTAAAGAGTACGCCGAACACCGGGGAGCTGTTTTTT; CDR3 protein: CASSLKSTPNTGELFF
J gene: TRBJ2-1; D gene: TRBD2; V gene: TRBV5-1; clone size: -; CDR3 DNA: TGCGCCAGCAGCTTAGCGGGACCCTACAATGAGCAGTTCTTC; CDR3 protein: CASSLAGPYNEQFF
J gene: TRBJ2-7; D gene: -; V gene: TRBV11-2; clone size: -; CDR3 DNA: TGTGCCAGCAGTGCAGGGGCCAACTACGAGCAGTACTTC; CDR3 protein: CASSAGANYEQYF
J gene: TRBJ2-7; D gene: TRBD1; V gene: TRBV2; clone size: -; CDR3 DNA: TGTGCCAGCAGTGACAGGGGGAGATACGAGCAGTACTTC; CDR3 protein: CASSDRGRYEQYF
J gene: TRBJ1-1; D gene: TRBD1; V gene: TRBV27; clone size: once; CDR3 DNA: TGTGCCAGCAGTTTTGGACAGGGAGAAGTGGCTTTCTTT; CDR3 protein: CASSFGQGEVAFF
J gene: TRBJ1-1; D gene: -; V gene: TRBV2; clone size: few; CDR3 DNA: TGTGCCAGCAAGGGGGAGACACGCGCTTTCTTT; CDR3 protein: CASKGETRAFF
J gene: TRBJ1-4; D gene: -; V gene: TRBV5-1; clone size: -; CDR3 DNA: TGCGCCAGCACAGGAAGTTACTCTGGTCCTAATGAAAAACTGTTTTTT; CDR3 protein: CASTGSYSGPNEKLFF